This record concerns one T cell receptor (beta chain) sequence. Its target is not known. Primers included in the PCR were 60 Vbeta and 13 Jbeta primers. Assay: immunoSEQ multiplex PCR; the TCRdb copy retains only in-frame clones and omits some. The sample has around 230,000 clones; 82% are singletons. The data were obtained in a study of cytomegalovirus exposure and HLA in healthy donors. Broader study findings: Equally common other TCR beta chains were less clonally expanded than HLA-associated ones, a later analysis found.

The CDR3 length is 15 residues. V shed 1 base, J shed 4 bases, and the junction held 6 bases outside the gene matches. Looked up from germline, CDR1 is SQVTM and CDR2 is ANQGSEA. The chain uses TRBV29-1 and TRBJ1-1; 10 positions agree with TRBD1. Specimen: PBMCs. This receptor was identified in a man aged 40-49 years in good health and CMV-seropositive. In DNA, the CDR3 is TGCAGCGTTGAAGGCTGGGACAGGGGTCGCACTGAAGCTTTCTTT. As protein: CSVEGWDRGRTEAFF.